This entry features one TCR beta chain sequence. The sample comes from a study of blood T cell repertoires in COVID-19. Clones were sequenced by immunoSEQ multiplex PCR, and TCRdb holds only the in-frame ones, with some missing. The profile shows about 200,000 clones, 80% of them singletons. The CDR3 totals 15 residues. Germline values: CDR1 SGHTA, CDR2 FQGNSA. V was cut by 5 bases and J by 0 bases, with 13 bases left in between. The chain carries TRBV7-2 and TRBJ1-1; D possibly corresponds to TRBD1 (6 bases). Sequenced: PBMCs or T cells enriched from blood (not recorded which). This clonotype originated in a woman aged 40 to 55 with acute COVID-19. CDR3 DNA sequence: TGTGCCAGCAGCGTGGACAGATTAATGAACACTGAAGCTTTCTTT. This gives the protein CASSVDRLMNTEAFF.